This T cell receptor (beta chain) was recovered during a study of cytomegalovirus exposure and HLA in healthy donors (dated by TCRdb to about 2017). Concerning the study at large: According to an earlier analysis of 550 to 750 of the donors, about 179 million T cells yielded 117 million unique TCR beta sequences and 276 Gb of sequence data. Rather than using new phenotypic data, the later analysis identified candidate immune exposures from TCR beta sequences and from how often those sequences occurred across donors. Among 300 to 450 genotyped donors of the cohort, an average of 235,054 unique TCR beta nucleotide sequences were sequenced per donor, about a sixth of them non-productive. A handful of DR-DQ haplotypes were handled as single units for association and clustering because linkage in the cohort was strong. An earlier analysis of around 580 of the donors used high-throughput TCR beta sequencing to judge whether each TCR beta V gene segment behaved as functional or pseudogenic. A later genetic analysis used genome-wide SNP genotypes for about three fifths of the 666 donors, treating that subset as a discovery cohort. An early release that covered 500 to 800 HLA-typed donors contained approximately 300 gigabases of sequencing data and about 84 million unique TCR sequences. Of the 350 to 450 genotyped donors, approximately 80% were placed in the genetic ancestry cluster associated with self-reported Caucasian donors. Donor age, sex, ethnicity and CMV serostatus were compiled together with the repertoire data. To predict cytomegalovirus infection status, the study combined high-throughput TCR immunosequencing, statistical association of individual TCRs with disease status, and machine learning. The number of donors typed differed by locus, with about 620-630 for A, B, C, DRB1 and DQB1, around 500 for DQA1, 600 to 610 for DPA1, and 472 for DPB1. The T cell repertoires of some 700 subjects were profiled by immunosequencing and related to cytomegalovirus serostatus. HLA typing included class I and class II loci at four-digit resolution. In addition to the first cohort of 650 to 750 subjects, a separate validation cohort of 120 different subjects was used. In a later analysis, previously published TCR beta repertoires from some 640 donors were re-analyzed and high-resolution HLA genotyping was added so that TCR occurrence patterns could be studied. All discovery cohort repertoires had been generated using a single sequencing platform. The study aimed to test whether cataloging public T cell receptors could reveal signatures of past pathogen exposure.

A word on this clone: Its antigen is currently not known. Per-base quality was not reported, and no clone a single base away is much larger than it.

Broad study findings and their caveats: Only TCR beta chains were sequenced in this cohort, and the absence of alpha or paired-chain data limited detectable features. The authors suggested that the approach could potentially be generalized to other disease states and immunological phenotypes. Because counts were too low, fewer than 20 rarely observed V segments, including chromosome 9 orphons, were excluded from the earlier analysis of 587 of the donors. The study listed 164 TCR beta chains as associated with cytomegalovirus. Because some donors lacked HLA typing at each locus, the association tests relied only on the typed subset. An association between a missense DCLRE1C variant and V-gene and J-gene trimming of TCR beta chains was found in a later genetic analysis and replicated in an independent cohort. A few of the identified cytomegalovirus-associated TCR beta chains were confirmed in vitro to be specific for cytomegalovirus antigens. Roughly uniform sequencing depth across donors was assumed in presence/absence analyses, although this assumption may not hold. Assigning TCR associations to individual alleles was difficult when HLA alleles, especially DR and DQ, strongly co-occurred. A later analysis reported that several top co-occurrence clusters appeared linked to parvovirus B19, influenza, CMV and Epstein-Barr virus. In an earlier analysis of 450 to 750 of the donors, most TCR beta V segments appeared in productive rearrangements about 90% or about 30% of the time, broadly matching IMGT annotations. In both the original and validation cohorts, the classifier was reported to diagnose cytomegalovirus status with high specificity and sensitivity. Compared with equally common non-associated chains, HLA-associated TCR beta chains in a later analysis were more clonally expanded and had lower generation probabilities. A later genetic analysis reported fewer N-insertions in productive TCRs among donors in an Asian-associated ancestry cluster than the roughly 640-donor mean. A later analysis found that most CMV-associated TCR beta chains appeared HLA-restricted, with HLA associations seemingly driven largely by CMV exposure. The 87-base-pair reads could not distinguish some IMGT-functional V segments, including TRBV6-2 and TRBV6-3, so those segments were excluded. Most TCR sequences were seen in very few donors, while some public TCRs were found in many individuals. At a false discovery rate of 0.05, a later analysis linked under 20,000 TCR beta sequences to specific HLA alleles. Correlated functional status among segregating V segments might reflect linkage disequilibrium, but an unknown experimental factor could not be ruled out. The sequencing pipeline was judged likely to have produced a cluster of highly shared sequence variants as a technical artifact. The only immune exposure information available for the cohort was CMV serostatus. A further reported finding was that TCR beta sequences accurately predicted the HLA-A and HLA-B alleles for most subjects in the first cohort. A later analysis found that TCR association rates varied across HLA loci, with DRB1 alleles showing the most associated TCRs and HLA-C alleles the fewest.

CDR1 and CDR2, per the germline V gene, are SGHRS and YFSETQ. CDR3 length: 17 amino acids, cysteine to phenylalanine. The sequence is cut down to CDR3 DNA, 51 bases in frame from base 1. Compared with germline, V lacks 3 bases and J lacks 2 bases; bases without a gene match: 9. The library was produced with the immunoSEQ multiplex PCR assay. The multiplex PCR relied on a mix of 60 forward primers for TCR Vbeta segments and 13 reverse primers for TCR Jbeta segments. The CDR3 region of rearranged TCR beta genes was amplified from genomic DNA with a multiplex PCR assay. On the Illumina HiSeq System, the amplified TCR beta libraries were sequenced as 87-base-pair reads. As for how the authors treated the data: Across the 700 or so repertoires, a later analysis counted tens of millions of unique TCR beta chains, roughly 11 million of which were shared by at least two donors. Raw reads were error-corrected and collapsed into unique sequences with a nearest-neighbor algorithm that merged closely related sequences to remove PCR and sequencing errors. Alignment of CDR3 sequences to IMGT reference sequences was used to assign V, D and J gene segments. Each retained sequence needed at least a six-nucleotide match to both a V gene segment and a J gene segment. A rearrangement was called productive if the CDR3 had no stop codons and remained in frame with V and J, and every other rearrangement was called non-productive. Following IMGT convention, CDR3 was defined as the stretch from the second conserved V-encoded cysteine to the conserved J-encoded phenylalanine. The earlier analysis of about 610 of the donors excluded sequences that lacked an unambiguous match to a single V gene segment. In an earlier analysis of almost 600 of the donors, a V segment was called functional when productive rearrangements were above 56.7%, and segregating when the standard deviation between donors exceeded 5%. A statistical classification framework was built for diagnosing cytomegalovirus status from the catalog of TCR beta chain sequences. In a later analysis, V and J genes were assigned by comparing TCR nucleotide sequences against IMGT/GENE-DB human TR gene sequences. Using the TCRdist pipeline, a later analysis assigned CDR3 sequences along with most-parsimonious VDJ recombination scenarios. In a later analysis, each TCR beta chain was defined by its CDR3 amino acid sequence together with its V-gene family, and reads without a unique V-gene family were excluded. To address suspected cross-contamination and a sequencing artifact, a later analysis removed approximately 590 highly shared, low-generation-probability nucleotide sequences. In a later analysis, a clonal expansion index for each public chain was calculated from normalized within-repertoire ranks of inferred template counts. Generation probabilities in a later analysis came from a VDJ recombination model fitted to out-of-frame rearrangements, and those results were checked against IGoR. A later analysis scored TCR-TCR, TCR-HLA and TCR-CMV co-occurrence with hypergeometric tests, applying a repertoire-size bias correction to TCR pairs. To estimate false discovery rates, a later analysis permuted the HLA or CMV assignments 20 times. In a later analysis, co-occurring TCRs were grouped using DBSCAN, with TCRdist sequence similarity added in when clustering inside HLA-allele-positive subsets. Repertoires with fewer than 30,000 or more than 120,000 public chains, plus five repertoires with anomalous nucleotide sharing, were excluded from co-occurrence clustering. As stored in TCRdb, this immuneACCESS dataset retains in-frame rearrangements with V and J assigned. A fraction of the clones does not appear; measured against another copy, unresolved V genes explain less than half of the discrepancy, and the remainder lacks a known reason. The V and J calls and clone size are taken from that table; D and trimming were inferred from the DNA. The sample includes 150,000 to 200,000 clones, with around four fifths observed a single time. The top ten hold 3% to 3.5% of the sample.

In total, roughly 670 healthy bone marrow donors made up the cohort. All cohort members were sampled while nominally healthy, although unrecorded immune exposures were likely present. The donor tested CMV seronegative, placing the donor among the 350 or so seronegative members of the cohort. A peripheral blood sample was provided by each donor, and peripheral blood mononuclear cells were used for TCR beta sequencing. The Qiagen DNeasy Blood Extraction Kit was used to extract genomic DNA from the blood cell samples. The TCR originated in a female donor in good health and CMV-seronegative. The chain employs TRBV5-1 and TRBJ2-7; 12 central nucleotides agree with TRBD2. The sample taken for sequencing was PBMCs. In nucleotides, the sequence is TGCGCCAGCAGCTCGGGACTAGCGGGTGGAGCCCCCTACGAGCAGTACTTC. The translation is CASSSGLAGGAPYEQYF.